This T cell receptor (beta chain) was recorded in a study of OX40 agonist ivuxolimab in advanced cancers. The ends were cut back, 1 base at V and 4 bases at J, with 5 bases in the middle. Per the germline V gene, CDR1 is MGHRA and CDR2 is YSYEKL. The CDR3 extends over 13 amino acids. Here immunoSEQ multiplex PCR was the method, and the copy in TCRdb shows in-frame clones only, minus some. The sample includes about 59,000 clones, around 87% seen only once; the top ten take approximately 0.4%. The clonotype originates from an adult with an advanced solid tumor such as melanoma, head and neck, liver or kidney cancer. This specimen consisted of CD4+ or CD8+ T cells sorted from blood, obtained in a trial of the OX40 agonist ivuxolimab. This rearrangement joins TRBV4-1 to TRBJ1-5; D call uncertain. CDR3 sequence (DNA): TGCGCCAGCAGCCAAGCTCCTAATCAGCCCCAGCATTTT. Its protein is CASSQAPNQPQHF.